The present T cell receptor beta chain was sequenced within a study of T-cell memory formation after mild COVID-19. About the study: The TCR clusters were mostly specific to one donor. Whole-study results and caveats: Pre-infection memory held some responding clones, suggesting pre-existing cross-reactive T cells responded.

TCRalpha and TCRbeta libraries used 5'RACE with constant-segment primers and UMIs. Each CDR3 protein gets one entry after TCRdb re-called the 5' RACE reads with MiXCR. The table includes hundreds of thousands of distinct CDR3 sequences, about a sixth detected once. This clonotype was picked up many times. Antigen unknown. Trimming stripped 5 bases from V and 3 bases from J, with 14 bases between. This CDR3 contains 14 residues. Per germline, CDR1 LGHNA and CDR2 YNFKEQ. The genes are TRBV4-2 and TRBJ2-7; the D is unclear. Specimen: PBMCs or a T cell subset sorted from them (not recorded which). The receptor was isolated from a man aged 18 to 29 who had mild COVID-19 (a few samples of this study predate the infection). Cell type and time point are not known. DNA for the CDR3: TGTGCCAGCAGCTCTGACTGGGGTCACTACGAGCAGTACGTC. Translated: CASSSDWGHYEQYV.